In its sample, the clone carrying this T cell receptor (beta chain) was seen once. The table came from immunoSEQ multiplex PCR; TCRdb's copy has only in-frame clones and leaves some out. Of around 70,000 clones listed, around four fifths were seen once; the top ten hold less than 5%. This sample was included in a study of radiotherapy plus CTLA-4 blockade in lung cancer. The germline V and J ends were trimmed by 1 base and 4 bases, with 8 bases remaining between them. The CDR3 runs to 14 residues. Germline V lookup: CDR1 LNHDA, CDR2 SQIVND (reference sequence). The V call is TRBV19, the J call TRBJ2-1; no firm D call. This sample comprised peripheral blood, obtained from a patient treated with radiotherapy plus ipilimumab. The TCR comes from a human donor with non-small cell lung cancer who had a partial response to radiotherapy plus ipilimumab. As DNA, the CDR3 is TGTGCCAGTAGTATAGTTGGCCTTTACAATGAGCAGTTCTTC. Translated, it gives CASSIVGLYNEQFF.